Each of the 18 T cell receptor beta chains below was sequenced from the same sample in a study of blood T cell repertoires in COVID-19. Repertoires were generated with immunoSEQ multiplex PCR, while TCRdb's copy carries only in-frame clones and drops some. The data contain 200,000 to 300,000 clones, over 75% of them singletons. The sequencing input was peripheral blood. All receptors come from a human donor in a cohort sampled during active COVID-19.

The chain couples TRBV27 to TRBJ2-7; a weak D match, TRBD2 (6 bases). This CDR3 spans 16 amino acids. Trimming took 0 bases from V and 6 from J, leaving 18 bases between them. Germline assignment: CDR1 MNHEY and CDR2 SMNVEV (reference sequence). CDR3 sequence reads: CASSLSFVSGVGEQYF. In nucleotides, the CDR3 is TGTGCCAGCAGTTTATCATTCGTGTCGGGGGTGGGCGAGCAGTACTTC.

The rearrangement links TRBV28 to TRBJ1-2, with D hard to call. The CDR3 length is 12 residues. Germline V gene sequence: CDR1 MDHEN, CDR2 SYDVKM. V shed 5 bases and J shed 6 bases, with 10 bases lying between them. The CDR3 sequence: CASSLPQHGYTF. CDR3 in DNA: TGTGCCAGCAGTCTACCACAGCATGGCTACACCTTC.

This chain joins TRBV10-3 and TRBJ1-2, with TRBD1 identical over 8 bases. The length of the CDR3 is 13 residues. The V and J ends lost 11 bases and 12 bases, in that order; junction bases with no gene match: 17. CDR1 and CDR2 (germline): ENHRY, SYGVKD. The CDR3 spells CAAVKDRGIINTF. The CDR3 nucleotides are TGTGCCGCAGTAAAAGACAGGGGTATAATAAACACCTTC.

The rearrangement uses TRBV5-4 and TRBJ1-2, with 7 bases aligning to TRBD1. CDR1 and CDR2 (germline): SGHNT, YYREEE (reference sequence). The CDR3 loop spans 14 amino acids. The V and J ends lost 1 base and 6 bases, in that order; junction bases with no gene match: 6. Written as DNA, the CDR3 is TGTGCCAGCAGCTTGACAGGGGAAGTGCATGGCTACACCTTC. Translating it yields CASSLTGEVHGYTF.

The CDR3 region is CASSLVAGRGTEAFF. The CDR3 DNA reads TGTGCCAGCAGCTTAGTTGCTGGCCGGGGCACTGAAGCTTTCTTT. The chain combines TRBV7-8 with TRBJ1-1, with D uncertain. Trimming stripped 1 base from V and 4 bases from J, with 13 bases between. CDR1 and CDR2 from the germline V gene are SGHVS and FQNEAQ. The CDR3 length is 15 residues.

The chain combines TRBV4-1 with TRBJ1-4; D is undetermined. CDR1 and CDR2 (germline): MGHRA, YSYEKL. The V and J ends lost 3 bases and 0 bases respectively, with 20 bases between them. The CDR3 is 19 residues long. The CDR3 protein is CASSHAYPRVKATNEKLFF. DNA for the CDR3: TGCGCCAGCAGCCACGCCTACCCCCGCGTAAAAGCAACTAATGAAAAACTGTTTTTT.

This clone was counted only a few times. The gene calls are TRBV4-3 and TRBJ1-2; D is perhaps TRBD1 (6 bases). The CDR3 extends over 15 amino acids. Germline V gene lookup returns CDR1 LGHNA and CDR2 YSLEER. Deletions cut 4 bases from V and 6 bases from J, with 18 bases between. CDR3 sequence reads: CASSRVGGAPDGYTF. CDR3 nucleotides: TGCGCCAGCAGCCGAGTAGGGGGGGCGCCTGATGGCTACACCTTC.

The genes are TRBV7-9 and TRBJ2-7, with 9 nucleotides matching TRBD1. This CDR3 has 16 amino acids. V trimming: 2 bases; J trimming: 3 bases; junction bases outside the gene matches: 8. Per the germline V gene, CDR1 is SEHNR and CDR2 is FQNEAQ (reference sequence). The CDR3 sequence: CASSLRDRVRVYEQYF. In DNA form, the CDR3 reads TGTGCCAGCAGCTTACGGGACAGGGTGAGAGTCTACGAGCAGTACTTC.

This chain links TRBV6-1 with TRBJ2-7; no definite D call. CDR3 size: 14 residues. The V end was cut by 2 bases, the J end by 6 bases, with 14 bases between. Germline V lookup: CDR1 MNHNS, CDR2 SASEGT. CDR3 region: CASSESLQVGEQYF. CDR3 in DNA: TGTGCCAGCAGTGAAAGCCTCCAGGTAGGCGAGCAGTACTTC.

This sequence joins TRBV15 and TRBJ2-2; a possible D gene is TRBD1 (5 bases). The V gene lost 4 bases and the J gene lost 4 bases, with 7 bases spanning the gap. The germline CDR1 and CDR2 sequences are LNHNV and YYDKDF (reference sequence). CDR3 length: 13 amino acids. The CDR3 protein is CATSTGFTGELFF. In DNA form, the CDR3 reads TGTGCCACCAGCACAGGGTTCACCGGGGAGCTGTTTTTT.

The V call is TRBV4-2, the J call TRBJ2-1; TRBD2 might be the D (5 bases). This CDR3 has 15 residues. Germline CDR1 LGHNA, CDR2 YNFKEQ. V was pared by 8 bases and J by 7 bases, with 21 bases between. CDR3: CASSTERIGGNEQFF. The DNA for the CDR3 is TGTGCCAGCTCAACCGAGCGGATAGGTGGTAATGAGCAGTTCTTC.

J is TRBJ2-3 and V is TRBV5-6; D unclear. Trimming took 6 bases from V and 6 from J, leaving 20 bases between them. Germline V CDR1 and CDR2: SGHDT, YYEEEE. This CDR3 has 15 residues. The CDR3 DNA sequence: TGTGCCAGCACATTCCGGCTATCCGGGTTCGATACGCAGTATTTT. Amino acids: CASTFRLSGFDTQYF.

This sequence joins TRBV5-1 and TRBJ1-2, with D hard to call. The CDR3 sequence is 13 residues long. The germline gives CDR1 SGHRS, CDR2 YFSETQ. V lost 0 bases to trimming and J lost 8 bases, with 11 bases between them. The CDR3 protein is CASSLDPGQGYTF. In DNA form, the CDR3 reads TGCGCCAGCAGCTTGGACCCTGGTCAGGGCTACACCTTC.

The CDR3 region has the DNA TGTGCCAGCAGCGCCCGATACCCCACTCGAGGTGAAAAACTGTTTTTT. This translates into CASSARYPTRGEKLFF. This chain uses TRBV7-8 with TRBJ1-4, with D hard to call. CDR1 and CDR2 (germline): SGHVS, FQNEAQ. V shed 5 bases and J shed 7 bases, with 20 bases lying between them. The CDR3 totals 16 residues.

The chain has TRBV30 and TRBJ1-3; D may be TRBD1 (5 bases). The CDR3 spans 12 residues. Germline loops: CDR1 GTSNPN, CDR2 SVGIG (reference sequence). The CDR3 reads CAAGGAGNTIYF. CDR3 nucleotide sequence: TGTGCGGCCGGGGGAGCTGGAAACACCATATATTTT.

This chain links TRBV6-5 with TRBJ1-1; a weak D match, TRBD1 (5 bases). V was shortened by 6 bases and J by 5 bases, with 16 bases between the two germline ends. Germline V CDR1 and CDR2: MNHEY, SVGAGI. There are 14 residues in the CDR3. CDR3 region: CASRASTGGTEAFF. CDR3 bases: TGTGCCAGCAGGGCTTCCACGGGGGGGACTGAAGCTTTCTTT.

This clone was observed a handful of times. This chain uses TRBV5-4 with TRBJ2-1; a possible D gene is TRBD2 (5 bases). V was pared by 7 bases and J by 10 bases, with 18 bases between. The CDR3 is 13 amino acids. Germline V gene data show CDR1 as SGHNT and CDR2 as YYREEE (reference sequence). The chain's CDR3 is CASLKDSTREQFF. CDR3 nucleotide sequence: TGTGCCAGCCTCAAGGACTCGACGAGAGAGCAGTTCTTC.

CDR3 DNA: TGTGCCAGCGGGAGGGGGACCTACGAGCAGTACTTC. Protein: CASGRGTYEQYF. This chain links TRBV6-6 with TRBJ2-7, with a possible D match to TRBD2 (7 bases). Trimming pared 8 bases from V and 2 bases from J, leaving 10 bases between. Germline V CDR1 and CDR2: MNHNY, SVGAGI (reference sequence). This CDR3 is 12 amino acids long.